Presented here are 16 T cell receptor beta chains from one specimen sequenced in a study of Graves' ophthalmopathy and Graves' hyperthyroidism. Using RNA transcripts, the TCR beta CDR3 regions were amplified. First-round RT-PCR with HTBI primers preceded a second-round multiplex PCR. In TCRdb, the multiplex PCR reads were re-called with MiXCR into one record per CDR3 protein. The sample consists of hundreds of thousands of distinct CDR3 sequences, roughly 21% of them appearing once. Sequencing used peripheral blood. These TCRs come from a woman between 18 and 29 years old with stable Graves' hyperthyroidism.

This clonotype was seen repeatedly, ten times or more. The V call is TRBV12-3 or TRBV12-4, the J call TRBJ1-2; 10 bases are a match to TRBD1. This CDR3 spans 15 amino acids. Trimming at V came to 5 bases and at J to 4 bases, leaving 7 bases not matched to a gene. The CDR3 coding sequence is TGTGCCAGCAGTACGTGGGACAGGGGCGGCTATGGCTACACCTTC. Its protein product is CASSTWDRGGYGYTF.

This clonotype occurred many times. The chain uses TRBV20-1 and TRBJ2-5; 11 positions agree with TRBD2. The CDR3 covers 15 residues. Per the germline V gene, CDR1 is DFQATT and CDR2 is SNEGSKA (reference sequence). V dropped 1 base and J dropped 4; count of bases not matched to a gene: 5. CDR3 DNA sequence: TGCAGTGCTAGAGGCGCTAGCGGGAGGAGAGAGACCCAGTACTTC. Translating it yields CSARGASGRRETQYF.

This clonotype was counted many times. This chain uses TRBV10-2 with TRBJ2-2; no clear D gene. CDR3 length: 17 residues. Deletions cut 4 bases from V and 1 base from J, with 16 bases between. The germline V gene has CDR1 WSHSY and CDR2 SAAADI. DNA for the CDR3: TGCGCCAGCAGTGCAGTACGGGTTTCGGGGAACACCGGGGAGCTGTTTTTT. This translates into CASSAVRVSGNTGELFF.

This clonotype was observed many times. CDR3 region: CSAFRGGSGQETQYF. The CDR3 coding sequence is TGCAGTGCTTTCCGCGGCGGGAGTGGCCAAGAGACCCAGTACTTC. This chain connects TRBV20-1 to TRBJ2-5; 7 nucleotides match TRBD2. CDR1 DFQATT and CDR2 SNEGSKA come from the germline V gene (reference sequence). CDR3 size: 15 residues. J was trimmed by 1 base and V by 5 bases; bases with no gene match: 10.

As to this clonotype: The junction and the germline gene differ at one end; a read error may be behind it. This chain connects TRBV15 to TRBJ1-2; D call uncertain. Germline V gene lookup returns CDR1 LNHNV and CDR2 YYDKDF (reference sequence). The CDR3 covers 16 residues. CDR3 amino acids: CATSRDRGGSYYGYTF. CDR3 DNA: TGTGCCACCAGCAGAGATCGTGGTGGGTCCTACTATGGTTACACCTTC.

This clonotype showed up many times. This chain uses TRBV30 with TRBJ1-3; D possibly corresponds to TRBD1 (6 bases). The CDR3 is 14 residues long. V was cut by 5 bases and J by 8 bases, with 19 bases left in between. The V gene's germline CDR1 is GTSNPN and CDR2 SVGIG (reference sequence). The CDR3 bases are TGTGCCTGGGCCCAACGGGGACAAAGGCACACCATATATTTT. Translated: CAWAQRGQRHTIYF.

This clonotype was found many times. CDR3 loop: CSVRTDYEQYF. In DNA, the CDR3 is TGCAGCGTTCGTACAGACTACGAGCAGTACTTC. V and J are TRBV29-1 and TRBJ2-7, with D uncertain. The CDR3 length is 11 residues. The germline gives CDR1 SQVTM, CDR2 ANQGSEA. Trimming shortened V by 5 bases and J by 3 bases, and 8 bases separated the two germline ends.

The gene calls are TRBV20-1 and TRBJ2-5, with D unclear. The V end lost 7 bases, the J end lost 6 bases, and 18 bases lay between the germline ends. Germline lookup yields CDR1 DFQATT and CDR2 SNEGSKA (reference sequence). This CDR3 spans 13 amino acids. CDR3 DNA sequence: TGCAGTGGATCGGCTATGGGTGCGCAGACCCAGTACTTC. This codes for CSGSAMGAQTQYF.

This clonotype was observed a handful of times. The chain joins TRBV7-3 to TRBJ2-6; perhaps TRBD1 as D (5 bases). Germline V lookup: CDR1 SGHTA, CDR2 FQGTGA. CDR3 size: 20 residues. Trimming cost V 1 base and J 0 bases, with 19 bases left between them. The CDR3 spells CASSLRALPQGYSGANVLTF. Written as DNA, the CDR3 is TGTGCCAGCAGCTTAAGGGCCCTACCGCAGGGTTACTCTGGGGCCAACGTCCTGACTTTC.

The chain has TRBV7-2 and TRBJ1-6; D call uncertain. The V end lost 6 bases, the J end lost 0 bases, and 15 bases lay between the germline ends. Germline assignment: CDR1 SGHTA and CDR2 FQGNSA. This CDR3 spans 17 amino acids. CDR3 in DNA: TGTGCCAGCAGTTACTCTTTCCGGAGCTCCTATAATTCACCCCTCCACTTT. This encodes CASSYSFRSSYNSPLHF.

The V and J genes are TRBV6-2 or TRBV6-3 and TRBJ2-7; 7 bases map to TRBD1. The CDR3 runs to 13 residues. The germline V gene encodes CDR1 MNHEY and CDR2 SVGEGT. V lost 5 bases and J lost 2; bases outside the gene matches: 3. The CDR3 protein is CASSRTGAYEQYF. For the CDR3, the DNA is TGTGCCAGCAGTCGAACAGGGGCCTACGAGCAGTACTTC.

This clonotype was detected ten times or more. The chain uses TRBV6-2 or TRBV6-3 and TRBJ2-2; possibly TRBD2 for D (6 bases). The CDR3 length is 15 residues. CDR1 is MNHEY and CDR2 is SVGEGT in the germline V gene. The V and J ends lost 5 bases and 3 bases respectively, with 13 bases between them. The CDR3 is CASSTAGDYTGELFF. Written as DNA, the CDR3 is TGTGCCAGCAGTACGGCCGGGGACTACACCGGGGAGCTGTTTTTT.

The chain links TRBV2 to TRBJ1-1; the D is unclear. The length of the CDR3 is 13 residues. In germline, CDR1 is SNHLY, CDR2 FYNNEI. The ends were cut back, 2 bases at V and 3 bases at J, with 7 bases in the middle. The CDR3 DNA reads as TGTGCCAGCAGTGAAAATCAGGACACTGAAGCTTTCTTT. Translated: CASSENQDTEAFF.

The genes are TRBV28 and TRBJ1-1; weak D call: TRBD1 (6 bases). Trimming pared 7 bases from V and 0 bases from J, leaving 15 bases between. This CDR3 is built from 15 residues. The V gene's germline CDR1 is MDHEN and CDR2 SYDVKM. In DNA, the CDR3 is TGTGCCAGCATCGAACAGGGCCAAATGAACACTGAAGCTTTCTTT. Its protein product is CASIEQGQMNTEAFF. The variable domain in full, completed from reference TRBV28 and TRBJ1-1, reads DVKVTQSSRYLVKRTGEKVFLECVQDMDHENMFWYRQDPGLGLRLIYFSYDVKMKEKGDIPEGYSVSREKKERFSLILESASTNQTSMYLCASIEQGQMNTEAFFGQGTRLTVV.

This clonotype was seen many times. The rearrangement joins TRBV9 to TRBJ1-6; D not certain. The length of the CDR3 is 13 residues. V was cut by 3 bases and J by 7 bases, with 8 bases left in between. Germline loops: CDR1 SGDLS, CDR2 YYNGEE. The CDR3, as DNA: TGTGCCAGCAGCGGGGGTGGCAATTCACCCCTCCACTTT. Its protein product is CASSGGGNSPLHF. The full variable domain, with the rest looked up from reference TRBV9 and TRBJ1-6, is DSGVTQTPKHLITATGQRVTLRCSPRSGDLSVYWYQQSLDQGLQFLIQYYNGEERAKGNILERFSAQQFPDLHSELNLSSLELGDSALYFCASSGGGNSPLHFGNGTRLTVT.

This clonotype was seen repeatedly, ten times or more. This sequence joins TRBV6-2 or TRBV6-3 and TRBJ2-7; D is perhaps TRBD1 (5 bases). The V and J ends lost 2 bases and 2 bases respectively, with 10 bases between them. The CDR3 spans 14 residues. Germline V lookup: CDR1 MNHEY, CDR2 SVGEGT. The CDR3 nucleotides read TGTGCCAGCAGTTACGGGGCGGTTCCCTACGAGCAGTACTTC. It encodes CASSYGAVPYEQYF.